This T cell receptor (beta chain) was captured by sequencing in a study of blood T cell repertoires in COVID-19. Those enrolled, adults aged 18 to 89 years, came from around 25 US areas. Researchers sorted participants into cohorts using their self-reported clinical history. The method was immunoSEQ multiplex PCR; TCRdb's version includes in-frame clones alone and lacks a portion of them. Of roughly 180,000 clones in the sample, under 90% are singletons; the top ten hold 15% to 20%. From germline, CDR1 is MNHEY and CDR2 SMNVEV (reference sequence). The germline V and J ends were trimmed by 6 bases and 0 bases, with 8 bases remaining between them. This CDR3 has 14 residues.

This TCR came from a man in his 60s who had recovered from COVID-19. The sample taken for sequencing was PBMCs or T cells enriched from blood (not recorded which). The genes are TRBV27 and TRBJ1-4; tentative D call: TRBD1 (5 bases). The CDR3 DNA is TGTGCCAGCAGGCCCAGGGCAACTAATGAAAAACTGTTTTTT. This codes for CASRPRATNEKLFF.